The 17 T cell receptor beta chains below were found in one sample sequenced in a study of OX40 agonist ivuxolimab in advanced cancers. Assay: immunoSEQ multiplex PCR; the TCRdb copy retains only in-frame clones and omits some. The repertoire holds about 42,000 clones, with roughly 86% as singletons. The input for sequencing was CD4+ or CD8+ T cells sorted from blood, taken in a trial of the OX40 agonist ivuxolimab. Receptors were obtained from an adult with an advanced solid tumor such as melanoma, head and neck, liver or kidney cancer.

The genes are TRBV2 and TRBJ2-2; 8 bases fit TRBD1. The CDR3 contains 14 residues. Germline V gene data show CDR1 as SNHLY and CDR2 as FYNNEI. After removal of 8 bases from V and 0 bases from J, the junction contained 2 bases not matched to a gene. The DNA of the CDR3 is TGTGCCAGCGGGGACAGGTCGAACACCGGGGAGCTGTTTTTT. Its protein product is CASGDRSNTGELFF.

The CDR3 coding sequence is TGTGCCAGCAGCTTATCAGGGGGGAGACAAGAGACCCAGTACTTC. Translating it yields CASSLSGGRQETQYF. The V call is TRBV7-6, the J call TRBJ2-5; D perhaps matches TRBD1 (7 bases). Germline V gene data show CDR1 as SGHVS and CDR2 as FNYEAQ. V was clipped by 2 bases and J by 2 bases, with 12 bases between them. CDR3 length equals 15 residues.

This chain links TRBV21-1 with TRBJ1-5. TRBV21-1 is annotated as a pseudogene. CDR3 length: 17 amino acids. For the CDR3, the DNA is TGTGCCAGCAGCAAAGGCGGACCTAAGGCCGTTAATCAGCCCCAGCATTTT. As protein: CASSKGGPKAVNQPQHF.

The chain combines TRBV25-1 with TRBJ2-3, with no clear D. Germline CDR1 and CDR2: MGHDK and SYGVNS. V was shortened by 2 bases and J by 7 bases, with 4 bases between the two germline ends. The CDR3 contains 11 residues. The CDR3 is CASSEAYTQYF. The CDR3 coding sequence is TGTGCCAGCAGTGAAGCCTATACGCAGTATTTT.

V is TRBV10-1 and J is TRBJ1-1, with unresolved D. Germline CDR1 reads WNHNN; CDR2 reads SYGVQD (reference sequence). This CDR3 has 16 residues. Trimming pared 7 bases from V and 1 base from J, leaving 19 bases between. CDR3 bases: TGCGCCAGCAATCAGTTCCGTGCAGCGGGGAACACTGAAGCTTTCTTT. Amino acid sequence: CASNQFRAAGNTEAFF.

This clone was picked up one time. The same CDR3 arises from other DNA sequences in this sample as well. The J gene is TRBJ2-7, the V gene TRBV7-6, with 10 bases fitting TRBD1. Germline assignment: CDR1 SGHVS and CDR2 FNYEAQ. This CDR3 region has 14 residues. The V and J ends lost 5 bases and 2 bases, in that order; junction bases with no gene match: 3. CDR3 nucleotide sequence: TGTGCCAGCAGCCCGGGACAGGGGACCTACGAGCAGTACTTC. Translating gives CASSPGQGTYEQYF.

This chain uses TRBV9 with TRBJ1-1; TRBD1 matches at 9 bases. Trimming cost V 4 bases and J 4 bases; bases outside gene matches: 8. Germline CDR1 reads SGDLS; CDR2 reads YYNGEE. The CDR3 sequence is 15 residues long. CDR3 bases: TGTGCCAGCAGCATCAGCGGGACAGGGACCACTGAAGCTTTCTTT. Translating gives CASSISGTGTTEAFF.

The V gene is TRBV9, the J gene TRBJ2-7; D is possibly TRBD1 or TRBD2 (5 bases each). The CDR3 totals 14 residues. V shed 0 bases and J shed 1 base, with 8 bases lying between them. Per germline, CDR1 SGDLS and CDR2 YYNGEE. The CDR3 loop is CASSVGDGSYEQYF. The CDR3, as DNA: TGTGCCAGCAGCGTAGGGGACGGTTCCTACGAGCAGTACTTC.

V gene TRBV27 combines with J gene TRBJ2-2; D not resolved. The V gene's germline CDR1 is MNHEY and CDR2 SMNVEV (reference sequence). Trimming removed 1 base at V and 2 bases at J, with 11 bases between. This CDR3 has 16 amino acids. CDR3 sequence: CASSLLENLNTGELFF. CDR3 nucleotide sequence: TGTGCCAGCAGTTTATTGGAAAACCTTAACACCGGGGAGCTGTTTTTT.

This clone was seen only once. The chain is built from TRBV27 and TRBJ2-1; D is unresolved. Trimming took 4 bases from V and 10 from J, leaving 11 bases between them. This CDR3 contains 12 residues. CDR1 and CDR2 from the germline V gene are MNHEY and SMNVEV (reference sequence). The CDR3 loop reads CASSSTPGEQFF. CDR3 nucleotides: TGTGCCAGCAGTTCGACCCCCGGGGAGCAGTTCTTC.

The V and J genes are TRBV6-1 and TRBJ2-4; D is ambiguous. Germline V gene sequence: CDR1 MNHNS, CDR2 SASEGT. Trimming removed 5 bases at V and 5 bases at J, with 7 bases between. The CDR3 loop spans 12 amino acids. Here the CDR3 reads CASSTTQNIQYF. The CDR3 DNA follows: TGTGCCAGCAGTACTACACAAAACATTCAGTACTTC.

The rearrangement links TRBV6-5 to TRBJ2-4; D unresolved. Germline CDR1 is MNHEY and CDR2 is SVGAGI. The CDR3 totals 10 residues. Trimming shortened V by 9 bases and J by 6 bases, and 6 bases separated the two germline ends. This chain's CDR3 is CASGVNIQYF. The CDR3 bases are TGTGCCAGTGGAGTAAACATTCAGTACTTC.

This clone was counted between two and nine times. The CDR3 is CASSQDRLLSGANVLTF. The DNA of the CDR3 is TGCGCCAGCAGCCAAGATCGACTGCTCTCTGGGGCCAACGTCCTGACTTTC. V and J are TRBV4-3 and TRBJ2-6; no reliable D call. CDR1 is LGHNA and CDR2 is YSLEER in the germline V gene. This CDR3 contains 17 residues. V gave up 0 bases and J gave up 0 bases, with 9 bases separating them.

This clone was observed a single time. CDR3: CASSWGQGRETQYF. CDR3 nucleotide sequence: TGTGCCAGCAGCTGGGGACAGGGGAGGGAGACCCAGTACTTC. The V and J genes are TRBV11-2 and TRBJ2-5; TRBD1 matches at 10 bases. V was clipped by 4 bases and J by 5 bases; unmatched bases: 4. Germline V CDR1 and CDR2: SGHAT, FQNNGV. The CDR3 is made up of 14 amino acids.

The chain combines TRBV28 with TRBJ1-5; 7 bases agree with TRBD1. There are 14 residues in the CDR3. Germline values: CDR1 MDHEN, CDR2 SYDVKM. With V trimmed by 7 bases and J by 2 bases, 5 bases remained unmatched. CDR3 in amino acids: CASKRTGGNQPQHF. DNA for the CDR3: TGTGCCAGCAAAAGAACAGGGGGCAATCAGCCCCAGCATTTT.

The genes are TRBV6-5 and TRBJ1-3; D is uncertain. Germline CDR1 MNHEY, CDR2 SVGAGI. Between the trimmed V and J ends, which lost 7 bases and 4 bases, there was a span of 14 bases. The CDR3 extends over 14 amino acids. CDR3 DNA: TGTGCCAGCACAAAGGGAGGGATCGGAAACACCATATATTTT. It encodes CASTKGGIGNTIYF.

The count of this clone is one. This sequence joins TRBV6-5 and TRBJ1-1; D is uncertain. Trimming stripped 4 bases from V and 8 bases from J, with 14 bases between. Germline loops: CDR1 MNHEY, CDR2 SVGAGI. The CDR3 runs to 13 residues. The CDR3 DNA reads TGTGCCAGCAGTTCAGGTAGCGGCTTCGAAGCTTTCTTT. Amino acids: CASSSGSGFEAFF.